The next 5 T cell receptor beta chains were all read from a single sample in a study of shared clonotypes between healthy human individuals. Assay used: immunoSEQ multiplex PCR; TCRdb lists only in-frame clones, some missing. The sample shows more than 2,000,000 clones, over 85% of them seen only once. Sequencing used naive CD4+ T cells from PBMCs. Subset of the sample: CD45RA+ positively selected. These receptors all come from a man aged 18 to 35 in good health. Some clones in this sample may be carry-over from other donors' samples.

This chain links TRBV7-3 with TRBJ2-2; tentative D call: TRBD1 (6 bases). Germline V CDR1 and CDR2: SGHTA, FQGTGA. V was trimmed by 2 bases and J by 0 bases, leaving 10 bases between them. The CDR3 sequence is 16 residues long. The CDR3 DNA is TGTGCCAGCAGCTTATGGGGGCCCTCGAACACCGGGGAGCTGTTTTTT. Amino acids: CASSLWGPSNTGELFF. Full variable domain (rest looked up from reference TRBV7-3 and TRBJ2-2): GAGVSQTPSNKVTEKGKYVELRCDPISGHTALYWYRQSLGQGPEFLIYFQGTGAADDSGLPNDRFFAVRPEGSVSTLKIQRTERGDSAVYLCASSLWGPSNTGELFFGEGSRLTVL.

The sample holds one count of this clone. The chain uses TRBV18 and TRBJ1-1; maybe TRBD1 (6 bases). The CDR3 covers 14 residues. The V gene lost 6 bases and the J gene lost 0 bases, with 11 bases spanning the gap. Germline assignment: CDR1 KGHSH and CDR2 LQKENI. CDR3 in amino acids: CASSSDRLNTEAFF. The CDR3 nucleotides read TGTGCCAGCTCGTCCGACAGGCTGAACACTGAAGCTTTCTTT.

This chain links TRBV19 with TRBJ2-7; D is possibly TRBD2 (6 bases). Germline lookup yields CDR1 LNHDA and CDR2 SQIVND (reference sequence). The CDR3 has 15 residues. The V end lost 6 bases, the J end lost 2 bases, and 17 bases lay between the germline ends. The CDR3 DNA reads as TGTGCCAGTAGACGGGAGCCGGATGGGACCTACGAGCAGTACTTC. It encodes CASRREPDGTYEQYF.

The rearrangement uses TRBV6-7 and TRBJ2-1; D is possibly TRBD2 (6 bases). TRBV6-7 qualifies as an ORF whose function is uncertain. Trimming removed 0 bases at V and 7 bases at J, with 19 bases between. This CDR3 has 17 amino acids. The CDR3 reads CASSYSGSRGAGNEQFF. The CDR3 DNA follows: TGTGCCAGCAGTTACTCCGGGTCGCGGGGAGCGGGTAATGAGCAGTTCTTC.

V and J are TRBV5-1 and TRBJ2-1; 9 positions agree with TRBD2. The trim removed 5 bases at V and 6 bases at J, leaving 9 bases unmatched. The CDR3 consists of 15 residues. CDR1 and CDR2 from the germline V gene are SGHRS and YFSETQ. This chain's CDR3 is CASRWLAGPANEQFF. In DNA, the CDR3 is TGCGCCAGCAGGTGGCTAGCGGGGCCGGCCAATGAGCAGTTCTTC.